This TCR beta chain was recovered during a study of T cells in localized non-small cell lung cancer. Points on this clone: Its antigen is not known.

The CDR3 runs 16 residues. Germline V gene sequence: CDR1 MNHEY, CDR2 SMNVEV (reference sequence). V was clipped by 7 bases and J by 9 bases; unmatched bases: 9. General study results and limits: Tumor trailed uninvolved adjacent lung in T cell clonality, which peaked there.

Sequenced by immunoSEQ multiplex PCR; TCRdb stores in-frame clones only, minus some. This sample has about 52,000 clones, with around 80% found just once. The origin of this receptor is a woman aged 35 to 75 with stage II lung adenocarcinoma. The V call is TRBV27, the J call TRBJ2-1; 16 bases are shared with TRBD2. Specimen: PBMCs, collected before any cancer treatment. The CDR3 DNA reads as TGTGCCAGCAAACCGGGACTAGCGGGGGGGTTTGGTGAGCAGTTCTTC. It encodes CASKPGLAGGFGEQFF.